A single sample gave rise to the 20 T cell receptor beta chains below, sequenced in a study of cytomegalovirus exposure and HLA in healthy donors. Assay used: immunoSEQ multiplex PCR; TCRdb lists only in-frame clones, some missing. The table has about 130,000 clones, approximately 89% seen once; the top ten hold around 9%. Sequencing was carried out using PBMCs. The receptor set was obtained from a woman younger than 30 in good health and CMV-seropositive.

This clone has a handful of counts. The chain carries TRBV7-2 and TRBJ1-6; perhaps TRBD1 as D (6 bases). The ends were cut back, 7 bases at V and 8 bases at J, with 18 bases in the middle. The CDR3 is 15 amino acids. The V gene's germline CDR1 is SGHTA and CDR2 FQGNSA. CDR3 in amino acids: CASNPWEGVDSPLHF. In DNA form, the CDR3 reads TGTGCCAGCAACCCATGGGAGGGGGTGGATTCACCCCTCCACTTT.

Here the CDR3 reads CASSTLAGAVNTGELFF. In DNA form, the CDR3 reads TGTGCCAGCAGCACACTAGCGGGGGCCGTGAACACCGGGGAGCTGTTTTTT. J is TRBJ2-2 and V is TRBV28; 11 nucleotides match TRBD2. Germline CDR1 is MDHEN and CDR2 is SYDVKM. The junction had 7 bases not matched to a gene; V was cut back by 6 bases and J by 1 base. This CDR3 comprises 17 residues.

This clone appeared once. V gene TRBV27 combines with J gene TRBJ2-7, with D hard to call. This CDR3 is built from 13 residues. The V and J ends lost 8 bases and 0 bases respectively, with 11 bases between them. Germline V gene data show CDR1 as MNHEY and CDR2 as SMNVEV (reference sequence). The CDR3 nucleotides read TGTGCCAGCCGCCACTCCGGCTCCTACGAGCAGTACTTC. It translates to CASRHSGSYEQYF.

This chain links TRBV15 with TRBJ1-1; tentative D call: TRBD1 (6 bases). Germline CDR1 and CDR2: LNHNV and YYDKDF (reference sequence). V shed 2 bases and J shed 4 bases, with 14 bases lying between them. This CDR3 contains 15 residues. CDR3 in DNA: TGTGCCACCAGCAGAAACGACCAGGGGAGCACTGAAGCTTTCTTT. It is translated as CATSRNDQGSTEAFF.

The V and J genes are TRBV5-1 and TRBJ2-2, with 10 bases that match TRBD1. Germline V gene lookup returns CDR1 SGHRS and CDR2 YFSETQ. Unmatched junction bases numbered 8, after V lost 4 bases and J lost 5 bases. The CDR3 has 16 residues. The DNA of the CDR3 is TGCGCCAGCAGCCCCGACAGGGGGCCGATAACCGGGGAGCTGTTTTTT. Protein sequence: CASSPDRGPITGELFF.

The chain has TRBV18 and TRBJ1-3, with TRBD1 matching 10 bases. The CDR3 loop spans 17 amino acids. Germline CDR1 is KGHSH and CDR2 is LQKENI. The trim removed 3 bases at V and 4 bases at J, leaving 9 bases unmatched. CDR3 loop: CASSPTPRDRGGNTIYF. The CDR3 nucleotides read TGTGCCAGCTCACCTACCCCACGGGACAGGGGAGGAAACACCATATATTTT.

This clone was seen just once. V is TRBV5-4 and J is TRBJ1-2; 10 nucleotides agree with TRBD1. The trim removed 3 bases at V and 8 bases at J, leaving 4 bases unmatched. Germline loops: CDR1 SGHNT, CDR2 YYREEE (reference sequence). The CDR3 runs 13 residues. Written as DNA, the CDR3 is TGTGCCAGCAGCTCACGGACAGGGGGAGGCTACACCTTC. The encoded protein is CASSSRTGGGYTF.

V is TRBV10-1 and J is TRBJ2-1, with TRBD2 matching 9 bases. There are 18 residues in the CDR3. In germline, CDR1 is WNHNN, CDR2 SYGVQD (reference sequence). With 2 bases clipped from V and 3 bases from J, the junction kept 11 bases outside the gene matches. The CDR3 nucleotides are TGCGCCAGCAGTGAGAGAAAGGCTAAGCGGGGGGACTACAATGAGCAGTTCTTC. Its protein product is CASSERKAKRGDYNEQFF.

The chain joins TRBV14 to TRBJ1-2; tentative D call: TRBD1 (6 bases). This CDR3 comprises 13 residues. Germline V CDR1 and CDR2: SGHDN, FVKESK. V lost 4 bases to trimming and J lost 7 bases, with 13 bases between them. The CDR3 sequence is CASSLTGTFGYTF. CDR3 nucleotide sequence: TGTGCCAGCAGCCTCACAGGGACCTTTGGCTACACCTTC.

The rearrangement uses TRBV18 and TRBJ2-7; 7 nucleotides agree with TRBD2. V was clipped by 3 bases and J by 6 bases; unmatched bases: 2. The CDR3 sequence is 12 residues long. Looked up from germline, CDR1 is KGHSH and CDR2 is LQKENI. The CDR3 nucleotides are TGTGCCAGCTCACCGTGGGGGGGCGAGCAGTACTTC. Its translation is CASSPWGGEQYF. Full variable domain (missing parts from reference TRBV18 and TRBJ2-7): NAGVMQNPRHLVRRRGQEARLRCSPMKGHSHVYWYRQLPEEGLKFMVYLQKENIIDESGMPKERFSAEFPKEGPSILRIQQVVRGDSAAYFCASSPWGGEQYFGPGTRLTVT.

This sequence joins TRBV6-6 and TRBJ2-5, with 11 bases identical to TRBD2. The CDR3 has 15 amino acids. Germline CDR1 MNHNY, CDR2 SVGAGI (reference sequence). The ends lost 8 bases at V and 2 bases at J; junction bases unmatched: 7. The CDR3 DNA reads as TGTGCCAGCTCAAGACTAGCGGGACCTCAAGAGACCCAGTACTTC. This gives the protein CASSRLAGPQETQYF.

CDR3 DNA: TGTGCCAGCAGCTACCTGGGGGGGTCGTATGGCTACACCTTC. Protein product: CASSYLGGSYGYTF. The rearrangement uses TRBV4-2 and TRBJ1-2, with a weak D call TRBD1 (5 bases). This CDR3 is built from 14 residues. Germline CDR1 and CDR2: LGHNA and YNFKEQ. Deletions cut 5 bases from V and 5 bases from J, with 15 bases between.

The chain uses TRBV7-2 and TRBJ1-3, with TRBD1 identical over 7 bases. The length of the CDR3 is 15 residues. V lost 5 bases, J lost 2 bases, and 6 bases stayed unmatched. Germline V gene lookup returns CDR1 SGHTA and CDR2 FQGNSA. CDR3 residues: CASSTGTEAGNTIYF. CDR3 in DNA: TGTGCCAGCAGCACCGGGACAGAGGCTGGAAACACCATATATTTT.

J is TRBJ1-2 and V is TRBV28; D may be TRBD1 (6 bases). The CDR3 contains 17 residues. The V and J ends lost 6 bases and 6 bases respectively, with 26 bases between them. The germline V gene encodes CDR1 MDHEN and CDR2 SYDVKM. The CDR3 DNA reads TGTGCCAGCAGCCCGATGGGGGGGGGCAGGGGAGTACATGGCTACACCTTC. Translating gives CASSPMGGGRGVHGYTF.

The rearrangement links TRBV9 to TRBJ2-1, with 7 bases matching TRBD1. CDR1 SGDLS and CDR2 YYNGEE come from the germline V gene. The J segment lost 0 bases and the V segment lost 3 bases, leaving 3 bases of the junction unmatched. The CDR3 totals 15 residues. CDR3 nucleotide sequence: TGTGCCAGCAGCGACGGACAGGACTCCTACAATGAGCAGTTCTTC. Translation gives CASSDGQDSYNEQFF.

V and J are TRBV27 and TRBJ1-2, with TRBD1 identical over 7 bases. CDR3 length equals 14 residues. Germline CDR1 is MNHEY and CDR2 is SMNVEV (reference sequence). V trimming: 5 bases; J trimming: 2 bases; junction bases outside the gene matches: 5. For the CDR3, the DNA is TGTGCCAGCAGTCCTAGGGGGCAGAACTATGGCTACACCTTC. Its protein is CASSPRGQNYGYTF.

The chain uses TRBV15 and TRBJ1-6, with TRBD1 identical over 7 bases. Germline assignment: CDR1 LNHNV and CDR2 YYDKDF (reference sequence). CDR3 size: 18 residues. V trimming: 0 bases; J trimming: 5 bases; junction bases outside the gene matches: 10. The CDR3 loop reads CATSRDQGGRRHNSPLHF. The CDR3 DNA is TGTGCCACCAGCAGAGATCAGGGGGGCAGGCGCCATAATTCACCCCTCCACTTT.

The sample holds one count of this clone. The gene calls are TRBV11-2 and TRBJ2-7; 7 positions agree with TRBD1. CDR3 length: 14 residues. J lost 2 bases, V lost 4 bases, and 5 bases had no gene match. The germline gives CDR1 SGHAT, CDR2 FQNNGV. The CDR3 reads CASSSNRGTYEQYF. The CDR3 coding sequence is TGTGCCAGCAGCTCCAACAGGGGAACCTACGAGCAGTACTTC.

This clone was found once. V and J are TRBV28 and TRBJ1-2; 8 bases map to TRBD1. The CDR3 extends over 12 amino acids. V lost 7 bases, J lost 6 bases, and 4 bases stayed unmatched. The germline V gene has CDR1 MDHEN and CDR2 SYDVKM. CDR3 DNA: TGTGCCAGCATCGACAGGGGTAATGGCTACACCTTC. It yields the protein CASIDRGNGYTF.

This clone showed up just a few times. The chain has TRBV9 and TRBJ1-2, with TRBD1 identical over 7 bases. This CDR3 is built from 13 residues. Trimming took 4 bases from V and 4 from J; bases not matched to a gene: 4. CDR1 and CDR2 from the germline V gene are SGDLS and YYNGEE. The CDR3 DNA is TGTGCCAGCAGCCCGACAGGGTCCTATGGCTACACCTTC. Its translation: CASSPTGSYGYTF. Based on the CDR3 plus reference TRBV9 and TRBJ1-2, the full variable domain is DSGVTQTPKHLITATGQRVTLRCSPRSGDLSVYWYQQSLDQGLQFLIQYYNGEERAKGNILERFSAQQFPDLHSELNLSSLELGDSALYFCASSPTGSYGYTFGSGTRLTVV.